The present T cell receptor beta chain was sequenced within a study of cytomegalovirus exposure and HLA in healthy donors. The junction had 8 bases not matched to a gene; V was cut back by 8 bases and J by 1 base. Germline CDR1 reads LGHNA; CDR2 reads YNFKEQ. This CDR3 has 15 amino acids. PCR employed 60 Vbeta and 13 Jbeta primers. TCRdb's table, derived via immunoSEQ multiplex PCR, lists solely in-frame clones and lacks some. The table lists 150,000 to 200,000 clones, more than 65% of them singletons. Sequencing used PBMCs. The chain carries TRBV4-2 and TRBJ2-1; 7 bases are a match to TRBD2. This clonotype was sampled from a man in his fifties or sixties in good health and CMV-seropositive. In DNA form, the CDR3 reads TGTGCCAGCGGGACGGGAGCGGGGTCCTACAATGAGCAGTTCTTC. Encoded protein: CASGTGAGSYNEQFF.